These 22 T cell receptor beta chains were all obtained from the same sample, sequenced in a study of CXCR3-negative and CXCR3-positive naive CD8 T cells. Study findings and constraints: Hydrophobicity was higher for TRB CDR3s found in CXCR3-positive naive cells than in CXCR3-negative naive cells.

UMI-labeled 5' RACE yielded the TRB cDNA libraries. TCRdb re-called the 5' RACE reads and gives one entry per CDR3 protein, without DNA. The table lists about 89,000 distinct CDR3 sequences. These receptors have no known antigen. Sample: naive CXCR3+ CD8+ T cells from blood. Noted subset: CD45RO-CCR7+CD27+CD95- naive CD8+ T cells expressing CXCR3 (TNR3+). These receptors all stem from a human donor in good health. Some clones in this sample may be carry-over from other donors' samples.

The chain uses TRBV9 and TRBJ2-1; TCRdb proposes TRBD1, but this gene call is untestable without DNA. This CDR3 is 15 amino acids long. CDR1 is SGDLS and CDR2 is YYNGEE in the germline V gene. This chain's CDR3 is CASSVVGVSYNEQFF.

The chain recombines TRBV24-1 with TRBJ2-5; TCRdb lists TRBD1, though no DNA is available to test this call. The CDR3 is 14 residues long. Looked up from germline, CDR1 is KGHDR and CDR2 is SFDVKD. The CDR3 region is CATSSGQGQETQYF.

V gene TRBV7-9 combines with J gene TRBJ2-3; as DNA is missing, the TRBD2 call by TCRdb cannot be tested. There are 16 residues in the CDR3. Germline V CDR1 and CDR2: SEHNR, FQNEAQ (reference sequence). Here the CDR3 reads CASSFLGPSNTDTQYF.

The rearrangement joins TRBV29-1 to TRBJ2-1; TCRdb returns TRBD1, unconfirmable since there is no DNA. The CDR3 consists of 15 residues. Germline V gives CDR1 SQVTM, CDR2 ANQGSEA. CDR3 residues: CSVVPRGAKYNEQFF.

The chain joins TRBV20-1 to TRBJ2-2; TCRdb outputs TRBD1, but without DNA this stays unchecked. The CDR3 runs 12 residues. Germline V CDR1 and CDR2: DFQATT, SNEGSKA (reference sequence). CDR3 protein: CSAAGGTGELFF.

The V gene is TRBV29-1, the J gene TRBJ2-3; TCRdb reports TRBD1, a call that lacks DNA to check it against. From germline, CDR1 is SQVTM and CDR2 ANQGSEA. The CDR3 spans 13 residues. CDR3: CSATGISVRTQYF.

The chain has TRBV4-1 and TRBJ1-5. Germline lookup yields CDR1 MGHRA and CDR2 YSYEKL. The CDR3 covers 14 residues. The CDR3 loop reads CASSPSSLIEPQHF.

The chain uses TRBV7-2 and TRBJ2-4; TCRdb proposes TRBD2, but this gene call is untestable without DNA. This CDR3 is 18 amino acids long. Germline V lookup: CDR1 SGHTA, CDR2 FQGNSA. CDR3 region: CASSLELASGGTKNIQYF.

The chain is built from TRBV5-1 and TRBJ2-1; there is no DNA to check the TCRdb D call of TRBD1. The CDR3 is 17 residues long. Germline V gene data show CDR1 as SGHRS and CDR2 as YFSETQ. CDR3 protein: CASSLGGNAPADNEQFF.

This chain links TRBV6-6 with TRBJ1-6; without DNA, the TCRdb call of TRBD1 cannot be checked. The CDR3 length is 14 residues. Germline V gene data show CDR1 as MNHNY and CDR2 as SVGAGI (reference sequence). CDR3: CASRDRGSNSPLHF.

The rearrangement joins TRBV28 to TRBJ2-7; there is no DNA to check the TCRdb D call of TRBD1. Germline V gene lookup returns CDR1 MDHEN and CDR2 SYDVKM. The CDR3 is 17 amino acids. Here the CDR3 reads CASSLAQGGLPRVGQYF.

CDR3 sequence reads: CATGAGLEQYF. V and J are TRBV7-6 and TRBJ2-7; the D call from TCRdb, TRBD2, cannot be confirmed without DNA. CDR3 length: 11 residues. CDR1 SGHVS and CDR2 FNYEAQ come from the germline V gene.

The chain is built from TRBV9 and TRBJ2-6. This CDR3 has 14 residues. CDR1 SGDLS and CDR2 YYNGEE come from the germline V gene. CDR3 loop: CASSVGGGANVLTF. Filled out from reference TRBV9 and TRBJ2-6, the complete variable domain reads DSGVTQTPKHLITATGQRVTLRCSPRSGDLSVYWYQQSLDQGLQFLIQYYNGEERAKGNILERFSAQQFPDLHSELNLSSLELGDSALYFCASSVGGGANVLTFGAGSRLTVL.

CDR3 in amino acids: CASSYGPGVGEQYF. This chain links TRBV7-2 with TRBJ2-7; no DNA is available, so the TRBD1 call from TCRdb remains unchecked. This CDR3 comprises 14 residues. Germline loops: CDR1 SGHTA, CDR2 FQGNSA.

This sequence joins TRBV6-6 and TRBJ2-7; TCRdb reports TRBD1, a call that lacks DNA to check it against. CDR1 and CDR2 from the germline V gene are MNHNY and SVGAGI (reference sequence). The CDR3 spans 14 residues. This CDR3 reads CASSRDREVYEQYF.

CDR3 region: CASSPRSGEKLFF. The rearrangement links TRBV5-5 to TRBJ1-4. The length of the CDR3 is 13 residues. Germline CDR1 SGHKS, CDR2 YYEKEE (reference sequence).

This sequence joins TRBV12-3 or TRBV12-4 and TRBJ2-1; there is no DNA to check the TCRdb D call of TRBD1. The CDR3 length is 15 residues. The CDR3 here is CASSRPRTGPNEQFF.

This chain uses TRBV2 with TRBJ2-7. The germline CDR1 and CDR2 sequences are SNHLY and FYNNEI. The CDR3 runs 17 residues. The CDR3 region is CASSVVTTAPNSYEQYF.

The chain is built from TRBV20-1 and TRBJ1-2; the TCRdb call, TRBD1, lacks DNA for checking. The CDR3 has 14 residues. CDR1 and CDR2 from the germline V gene are DFQATT and SNEGSKA (reference sequence). CDR3 region: CSARDYDSYYGYTF.

V gene TRBV28 combines with J gene TRBJ2-1; TCRdb names TRBD2, which stays unverified in the absence of DNA. CDR3 length equals 14 residues. Germline CDR1 MDHEN, CDR2 SYDVKM. The CDR3 loop reads CASRIRTSGNEQFF.

J is TRBJ2-1 and V is TRBV14; TCRdb returns TRBD2, unconfirmable since there is no DNA. Germline loops: CDR1 SGHDN, CDR2 FVKESK. This CDR3 spans 12 amino acids. CDR3 sequence reads: CASSHTGHEQFF.

This rearrangement joins TRBV6-2 or TRBV6-3 to TRBJ2-2. Germline V gene data show CDR1 as MNHEY and CDR2 as SVGEGT. The CDR3 consists of 12 residues. The CDR3: CASSSSLRELFF.